A single sample is the source of the 27 T cell receptor beta chains below, sequenced in a study of monozygotic twins with inflammatory bowel disease. Each CDR3 protein gets one entry in TCRdb, which reprocessed the 5' RACE reads and gives no DNA. Found here are 300,000 to 400,000 distinct CDR3 sequences; the top ten clones hold around 2%. Source material: blood. Source of these receptors: a human donor with ulcerative colitis or Crohn's disease, or a healthy co-twin of an affected twin (not recorded which).

V is TRBV20-1 and J is TRBJ1-1; TCRdb designates TRBD1, a call that cannot be tested without DNA. The CDR3 totals 15 residues. Germline CDR1 and CDR2: DFQATT and SNEGSKA (reference sequence). The CDR3 reads CSAREWLQGPVKAFF.

The chain is built from TRBV6-1 and TRBJ2-7; there is no DNA to check the TCRdb D call of TRBD1. Germline loops: CDR1 MNHNS, CDR2 SASEGT. This CDR3 contains 15 residues. CDR3 sequence reads: CASSEVWTGAYEQYF.

The gene calls are TRBV10-3 and TRBJ2-7; with no DNA, the TCRdb D assignment of TRBD1 cannot be verified. CDR1 ENHRY and CDR2 SYGVKD come from the germline V gene. The CDR3 loop spans 11 amino acids. The CDR3 sequence: CASGAVYEQYF.

This chain connects TRBV24-1 to TRBJ2-1. CDR3 length: 14 amino acids. CDR1 and CDR2 from the germline V gene are KGHDR and SFDVKD. CDR3 sequence reads: CATSGGSSYNEQFF.

The J gene is TRBJ2-3, the V gene TRBV11-2; no DNA is available, so the TRBD1 call from TCRdb remains unchecked. The CDR3 runs to 21 residues. Per germline, CDR1 SGHAT and CDR2 FQNNGV. The CDR3 here is CASSPLFRGGILRASTDTQYF.

The V call is TRBV5-1, the J call TRBJ1-1; TCRdb selects TRBD1, and the lack of DNA leaves this call unchecked. CDR3 size: 13 residues. CDR1 and CDR2 (germline): SGHRS, YFSETQ. This chain's CDR3 is CASSLTGRTEAFF.

The chain employs TRBV2 and TRBJ2-1; TCRdb picks TRBD1, but there is no DNA to check that call. Germline V CDR1 and CDR2: SNHLY, FYNNEI. The length of the CDR3 is 15 residues. The CDR3 loop is CASSPEGGGFNEQFF.

The CDR3 here is CASSDMGGVETQYF. The genes are TRBV7-9 and TRBJ2-5; absent DNA, TCRdb's TRBD2 call cannot be checked. This CDR3 contains 14 residues. Per the germline V gene, CDR1 is SEHNR and CDR2 is FQNEAQ (reference sequence). Supplemented by reference TRBV7-9 and TRBJ2-5, the full variable domain reads DTGVSQNPRHKITKRGQNVTFRCDPISEHNRLYWYRQTLGQGPEFLTYFQNEAQLEKSRLLSDRFSAERPKGSFSTLEIQRTEQGDSAMYLCASSDMGGVETQYFGPGTRLLVL.

The V and J genes are TRBV12-3 or TRBV12-4 and TRBJ1-2; checking the TCRdb D call of TRBD1 is not possible without DNA. CDR3 length: 15 residues. CDR3 sequence reads: CASSFWSGEDYGYTF.

This chain uses TRBV7-2 with TRBJ2-1. CDR1 is SGHTA, CDR2 FQGNSA, per germline. The CDR3 is 14 amino acids. CDR3 protein: CASSLAREYNEQFF.

This chain connects TRBV20-1 to TRBJ2-1; the D call from TCRdb, TRBD2, cannot be confirmed without DNA. CDR1 and CDR2 (germline): DFQATT, SNEGSKA (reference sequence). The CDR3 has 15 residues. CDR3 residues: CSALGYSGWYNEQFF.

This chain uses TRBV10-3 with TRBJ2-5; the TCRdb D gene call, TRBD2, has no DNA to confirm it. The length of the CDR3 is 14 residues. Germline V gene data show CDR1 as ENHRY and CDR2 as SYGVKD. The chain's CDR3 is CAISGTSVEETQYF.

The chain recombines TRBV20-1 with TRBJ1-5; TCRdb proposes TRBD1, but this gene call is untestable without DNA. CDR3 size: 14 residues. CDR1 DFQATT and CDR2 SNEGSKA come from the germline V gene (reference sequence). The CDR3 loop reads CSATGPRAEQPQHF.

The rearrangement uses TRBV30 and TRBJ1-2. The CDR3 runs to 14 residues. CDR1 and CDR2 (germline): GTSNPN, SVGIG (reference sequence). The CDR3 sequence: CAWTGRGGFYGYTF.

This chain links TRBV6-5 with TRBJ1-2. The CDR3 consists of 15 residues. CDR1 and CDR2 (germline): MNHEY, SVGAGI. CDR3 sequence reads: CASSVPEQSLYGYTF.

V gene TRBV20-1 combines with J gene TRBJ2-1; no DNA is available, so the TRBD2 call from TCRdb remains unchecked. Germline V CDR1 and CDR2: DFQATT, SNEGSKA (reference sequence). The CDR3 length is 15 residues. CDR3 residues: CSAREGLAGGDEQFF.

The V call is TRBV4-3, the J call TRBJ2-6; without DNA, the TCRdb call of TRBD2 cannot be checked. CDR3 length: 16 amino acids. Per germline, CDR1 LGHNA and CDR2 YSLEER. The CDR3 loop reads CASSQGGGSGANVLTF.

V and J are TRBV7-8 and TRBJ1-5. CDR3 size: 15 residues. Looked up from germline, CDR1 is SGHVS and CDR2 is FQNEAQ. This CDR3 reads CASSFNYNSNQPQHF.

V is TRBV29-1 and J is TRBJ2-1; TCRdb picks TRBD2, but there is no DNA to check that call. Germline V CDR1 and CDR2: SQVTM, ANQGSEA. The CDR3 has 15 residues. The CDR3 region is CSVTGLAGGTNEQFF.

This sequence joins TRBV7-2 and TRBJ2-3; lacking DNA, the TRBD2 call made by TCRdb goes unchecked. CDR1 is SGHTA, CDR2 FQGNSA, per germline. This CDR3 has 15 amino acids. The CDR3 sequence is CASSLGRGAWDTQYF.

This chain uses TRBV4-2 with TRBJ2-5. The CDR3 is 14 amino acids. The germline gives CDR1 LGHNA, CDR2 YNFKEQ. This chain's CDR3 is CASSQVELQETQYF.

This chain links TRBV30 with TRBJ2-7. The CDR3 contains 14 residues. Germline CDR1 reads GTSNPN; CDR2 reads SVGIG (reference sequence). The CDR3: CAWSVLFGFYEQYF.

The rearrangement uses TRBV28 and TRBJ2-3; TCRdb's D gene call, TRBD2, goes unchecked for lack of DNA. From germline, CDR1 is MDHEN and CDR2 SYDVKM. The length of the CDR3 is 15 residues. CDR3 amino acids: CASKPLAGLTDTQYF.

The chain is built from TRBV10-3 and TRBJ1-2. The CDR3 covers 15 residues. CDR1 is ENHRY, CDR2 SYGVKD, per germline. The CDR3 sequence: CAISESTGSAYGYTF.

The chain joins TRBV20-1 to TRBJ2-3; lacking DNA, the TRBD1 call made by TCRdb goes unchecked. The length of the CDR3 is 14 residues. Germline V gene data show CDR1 as DFQATT and CDR2 as SNEGSKA (reference sequence). This chain's CDR3 is CSATRKWVSDTQYF.

CDR3 sequence: CASCYSLGGGYGNTIYF. V gene TRBV6-5 combines with J gene TRBJ1-3; without DNA, the TCRdb call of TRBD1 cannot be checked. Germline values: CDR1 MNHEY, CDR2 SVGAGI. The CDR3 spans 17 residues.

The chain couples TRBV7-2 to TRBJ2-7; the D call of TRBD2 rests on TCRdb alone, since no DNA is present to check it. Per the germline V gene, CDR1 is SGHTA and CDR2 is FQGNSA. The CDR3 has 13 residues. This CDR3 reads CASSLPSDYEQYF.